This TCR beta chain was obtained from a study of cytomegalovirus exposure and HLA in healthy donors (dated by TCRdb to 2015 to 2018). Looking at the study overall: According to a later analysis, one platform produced both the roughly 120 validation repertoires and the 620 or so repertoires of the first cohort. The study aimed to test whether signatures of past pathogen exposure could be identified by cataloging public T cell receptors. A separate validation cohort of over 95 different subjects was used in addition to the approximately 640-subject first cohort. The study combined high-throughput TCR immunosequencing, statistical association of individual TCRs with disease status, and machine learning to predict cytomegalovirus infection status. Here is what the overall study found, with its caveats: In a later analysis, TCRs clustered in the first cohort were found to also tend to co-occur in the 120 or so validation repertoires, with approximately 95% of cluster scores above 0. A few of the identified cytomegalovirus-associated TCR beta chains were confirmed in vitro to be specific for cytomegalovirus antigens. Most TCR sequences were seen in very few donors, while some public TCRs were found in many individuals. The study gave a list of some 150 TCR beta chains associated with cytomegalovirus. The authors suggested that the approach could potentially be extended to other disease states and immunological phenotypes. Cytomegalovirus status was reported to be diagnosed by the classifier with high specificity and sensitivity in both the original and validation cohorts. A later analysis had no HLA typing for the validation cohort, so co-occurrence there was scored across all 110 or so repertoires.

Remarks on this clone: The clone's antigen remains unknown. One base away there is no much larger clone; base qualities are not given.

The CDR3 contains 13 residues, cysteine and phenylalanine counted. Here the CDR3 DNA is all that survives: 39 bases in frame from base 1. V and J lose 5 bases and 5 bases, and a span of 12 bases separates them. The CDR1 and CDR2 encoded by the germline V gene are MGHRA and YSYEKL. The donors belonged to the validation cohort of roughly 120 subjects, which was separate from the approximately 700-subject first cohort. Receptor libraries were prepared by the immunoSEQ multiplex PCR assay. Turning to the authors' computational methods: A statistical classification framework was built to diagnose cytomegalovirus status from the catalog of TCR beta chain sequences. In TCRdb, the immuneACCESS table is reduced to in-frame sequences with V and J assigned. These tables do not hold every clone; where another copy was compared, an unresolved V gene accounts for under half, and the others remain unexplained. The DNA gave D and trimming, while V, J and clone size come from that table. The sample table lists 250,000 to 350,000 clones, over 75% of them with a count of one. The leading ten clones occupy roughly 1% of the sample.

Sequenced material: PBMCs. The origin of this receptor is a young woman in good health and CMV-seronegative. Here the chain combines TRBV4-1 and TRBJ1-2; no D gene call is confident. The DNA sequence follows: TGCGCCAGCAGCGAGGAAACCGGTTATGGCTACACCTTC. The encoded protein is CASSEETGYGYTF.